This passage covers 23 T cell receptor beta chains from one sample sequenced in a study of response to subunit inactivated influenza vaccine. One entry per CDR3 protein, called by TCRdb with MiXCR from the RT-PCR reads. The table lists approximately 700,000 distinct CDR3 sequences, about a sixth of them singletons. The sample consisted of PBMCs from blood, taken 11 to 12 days after vaccination. These receptors were obtained from a man in his fifties or sixties who received an inactivated influenza vaccine.

In its sample, this clonotype was seen many times. This chain links TRBV4-3 with TRBJ2-1; D perhaps matches TRBD1 (5 bases). The CDR3 runs to 14 residues. Trimming removed 2 bases from V and 7 bases from J, with 12 bases in between. Germline assignment: CDR1 LGHNA and CDR2 YSLEER. CDR3 loop: CASSQRRGRNEQFF. The CDR3 DNA is TGCGCCAGCAGCCAACGAAGGGGTCGGAATGAGCAGTTCTTC.

The chain links TRBV4-1 to TRBJ2-1; D is unclear. Germline assignment: CDR1 MGHRA and CDR2 YSYEKL. Trimming removed 0 bases from V and 3 bases from J, with 6 bases in between. CDR3 size: 14 residues. The CDR3 spells CASSQDSSYNEQFF. The CDR3 region has the DNA TGCGCCAGCAGCCAAGATTCCAGCTACAATGAGCAGTTCTTC.

A few counts support this clonotype. The gene calls are TRBV28 and TRBJ1-4; TRBD1 agrees at 8 bases. Germline CDR1 reads MDHEN; CDR2 reads SYDVKM. The CDR3 is 16 amino acids. Unmatched junction bases numbered 13, after V lost 3 bases and J lost 10 bases. The CDR3 DNA reads as TGTGCCAGCAGTTTCCGCACAGGGGGGGGACGGGGAAAACTGTTTTTT. Translating it yields CASSFRTGGGRGKLFF.

This clonotype occurred once. This sequence joins TRBV7-6 and TRBJ1-6; maybe TRBD1 (6 bases). CDR3 length: 15 amino acids. Germline V CDR1 and CDR2: SGHVS, FNYEAQ. Trimming pared 5 bases from V and 4 bases from J, leaving 12 bases between. Here the CDR3 DNA reads TGTGCCAGCAGCCAGCAACAGGGATATAATTCACCCCTCCACTTT. Translating it yields CASSQQQGYNSPLHF. Complete variable domain (other parts from reference TRBV7-6 and TRBJ1-6): GAGVSQSPRYKVTKRGQDVALRCDPISGHVSLYWYRQALGQGPEFLTYFNYEAQQDKSGLPNDRFSAERPEGSISTLTIQRTEQRDSAMYRCASSQQQGYNSPLHFGNGTRLTVT.

V gene TRBV5-1 combines with J gene TRBJ2-3, with 10 bases matching TRBD2. Trimming took 4 bases from V and 2 from J; bases not matched to a gene: 10. CDR1 SGHRS and CDR2 YFSETQ come from the germline V gene. CDR3 length: 17 amino acids. DNA for the CDR3: TGCGCCAGCAGCGTCTCCGGGACTAGCGTCCCCACAGATACGCAGTATTTT. Translating gives CASSVSGTSVPTDTQYF.

The J gene is TRBJ2-5, the V gene TRBV14; D is uncertain. This CDR3 has 14 amino acids. Germline V gene sequence: CDR1 SGHDN, CDR2 FVKESK. Trimming took off 2 bases at V and 7 bases at J, with 14 bases between the two ends. This chain's CDR3 is CASSQRRRGWTQYF. In DNA, the CDR3 is TGTGCCAGCAGCCAAAGGCGAAGAGGTTGGACCCAGTACTTC.

CDR3 loop: CASSYLGLYNTEAFF. DNA for the CDR3: TGTGCCAGCAGTTACCTTGGACTTTACAACACTGAAGCTTTCTTT. The rearrangement joins TRBV6-2 or TRBV6-3 to TRBJ1-1; D unclear. The CDR3 has 15 residues. The V end was cut by 2 bases, the J end by 2 bases, with 12 bases between. Looked up from germline, CDR1 is MNHEY and CDR2 is SVGEGT.

This clonotype was observed many times. The chain combines TRBV12-3 or TRBV12-4 with TRBJ2-5; D gene uncertain. The CDR3 covers 12 residues. V was pared by 2 bases and J by 6 bases, with 7 bases between. The CDR3 loop is CASSLTAQTQYF. The CDR3 DNA sequence: TGTGCCAGCAGTTTAACAGCTCAGACCCAGTACTTC.

The V gene is TRBV5-4, the J gene TRBJ2-7; 7 nucleotides line up with TRBD1. J lost 2 bases, V lost 4 bases, and 12 bases had no gene match. Germline CDR1 and CDR2: SGHNT and YYREEE (reference sequence). This CDR3 contains 16 residues. DNA of the CDR3: TGTGCCAGCAGCCGCCGGACAGGACTCTTCGCCTACGAGCAGTACTTC. Its protein product is CASSRRTGLFAYEQYF.

The V gene is TRBV5-1, the J gene TRBJ2-1; TRBD2 might be the D (6 bases). V lost 1 base and J lost 9, with 32 bases in between. The germline CDR1 and CDR2 sequences are SGHRS and YFSETQ. This CDR3 spans 20 amino acids. The CDR3 bases are TGCGCCAGCAGCTTGTTAACACGGGCGTCCGCAAATAGGGAGGTCCCTGAGCAGTTCTTC. It specifies CASSLLTRASANREVPEQFF.

This clonotype was recorded many times. This sequence joins TRBV20-1 and TRBJ2-7; tentatively, D is TRBD2 (6 bases). This CDR3 spans 14 amino acids. Germline loops: CDR1 DFQATT, CDR2 SNEGSKA (reference sequence). The CDR3 here is CSPDRPAGTYEQYF. DNA of the CDR3: TGCAGCCCTGACCGCCCCGCGGGAACTTACGAGCAGTACTTC.

This chain connects TRBV28 to TRBJ2-3; possibly TRBD1 for D (6 bases). V was pared by 3 bases and J by 0 bases, with 13 bases between. This CDR3 region has 16 residues. Per germline, CDR1 MDHEN and CDR2 SYDVKM. CDR3 sequence (DNA): TGTGCCAGCAGTTTTAATAGGGGGTTCAGCACAGATACGCAGTATTTT. It is translated as CASSFNRGFSTDTQYF.

This clonotype was seen more than once but under ten times. The rearrangement joins TRBV5-1 to TRBJ2-4; TRBD1 agrees at 10 bases. The CDR3 is made up of 14 amino acids. Trimming cost V 4 bases and J 9 bases; bases outside gene matches: 7. Germline values: CDR1 SGHRS, CDR2 YFSETQ. This CDR3 is CASSPGTGVGIQYF. Here the CDR3 DNA reads TGCGCCAGCAGCCCAGGGACAGGGGTTGGCATTCAGTACTTC. Based on the CDR3 plus reference TRBV5-1 and TRBJ2-4, the full variable domain is KAGVTQTPRYLIKTRGQQVTLSCSPISGHRSVSWYQQTPGQGLQFLFEYFSETQRNKGNFPGRFSGRQFSNSRSEMNVSTLELGDSALYLCASSPGTGVGIQYFGAGTRLSVL.

This clonotype was seen at least ten times. The chain combines TRBV4-2 with TRBJ2-5, with TRBD2 matching over 11 bases. Germline V gives CDR1 LGHNA, CDR2 YNFKEQ. Trimming took 1 base from V and 5 from J; bases not matched to a gene: 6. The CDR3 is made up of 16 amino acids. The CDR3 loop reads CASSQGLAGPRETQYF. CDR3 sequence (DNA): TGTGCCAGCAGCCAAGGACTAGCGGGGCCCCGGGAGACCCAGTACTTC.

The chain has TRBV7-9 and TRBJ2-1, with 8 bases aligning to TRBD2. Germline V gene lookup returns CDR1 SEHNR and CDR2 FQNEAQ (reference sequence). There are 17 residues in the CDR3. Losses at the gene ends were 4 bases for V and 4 bases for J; bases not matched to a gene: 12. The CDR3 nucleotides read TGTGCCAGCAGCTCGCTCCGCGGGGGGCCCCCTTACAATGAGCAGTTCTTC. This translates into CASSSLRGGPPYNEQFF. Combining the CDR3 with reference TRBV7-9 and TRBJ2-1 gives the whole variable domain DTGVSQNPRHKITKRGQNVTFRCDPISEHNRLYWYRQTLGQGPEFLTYFQNEAQLEKSRLLSDRFSAERPKGSFSTLEIQRTEQGDSAMYLCASSSLRGGPPYNEQFFGPGTRLTVL.

This chain links TRBV11-2 with TRBJ2-1; D gene uncertain. The CDR3 contains 16 residues. V shed 0 bases and J shed 0 bases, with 9 bases lying between them. Germline V gene lookup returns CDR1 SGHAT and CDR2 FQNNGV. CDR3 nucleotides: TGTGCCAGCAGCTTAGATGTGACATACTCCTACAATGAGCAGTTCTTC. Protein product: CASSLDVTYSYNEQFF. The whole variable domain, filled in from reference TRBV11-2 and TRBJ2-1, reads EAGVAQSPRYKIIEKRQSVAFWCNPISGHATLYWYQQILGQGPKLLIQFQNNGVVDDSQLPKDRFSAERLKGVDSTLKIQPAKLEDSAVYLCASSLDVTYSYNEQFFGPGTRLTVL.

This chain uses TRBV6-1 with TRBJ1-5, with 10 bases that match TRBD1. The CDR3 runs 16 residues. V lost 3 bases and J lost 4; bases outside the gene matches: 6. Germline values: CDR1 MNHNS, CDR2 SASEGT. The CDR3 bases are TGTGCCAGCAGTGATCGGGACAGGGGAGGGAATCAGCCCCAGCATTTT. This sequence encodes CASSDRDRGGNQPQHF.

This clonotype has just one count. This sequence joins TRBV12-3 or TRBV12-4 and TRBJ1-5, with a tentative D call TRBD1 (6 bases). V lost 7 bases and J 7 bases, leaving 20 bases between the germline ends. This CDR3 spans 15 amino acids. CDR3 DNA sequence: TGTGCCAGCAAAAAAACTGGGGGGCGAGGCCAGCCCCAGCATTTT. This codes for CASKKTGGRGQPQHF.

This clonotype came up a few times. The chain joins TRBV2 to TRBJ2-1; a weak D match, TRBD2 (5 bases). The V gene lost 4 bases and the J gene lost 7 bases, with 14 bases spanning the gap. The CDR3 has 14 amino acids. Germline CDR1 and CDR2: SNHLY and FYNNEI. CDR3 nucleotides: TGTGCCAGCAGTGTCCTCCCGGGATGGAATGAGCAGTTCTTC. It is translated as CASSVLPGWNEQFF.

Ten or more counts support this clonotype. The rearrangement uses TRBV12-3 or TRBV12-4 and TRBJ2-3; D possibly corresponds to TRBD2 (6 bases). V was pared by 2 bases and J by 4 bases, with 10 bases between. The CDR3 is 14 amino acids. This CDR3 reads CASSLTDYADTQYF. The CDR3 bases are TGTGCCAGCAGTTTAACGGACTATGCAGATACGCAGTATTTT.

This clonotype has just a few counts. The V call is TRBV10-3, the J call TRBJ2-7, with TRBD2 matching over 9 bases. Trimming removed 6 bases from V and 4 bases from J; junction bases left unmatched: 10. This CDR3 is built from 15 residues. Germline V lookup: CDR1 ENHRY, CDR2 SYGVKD. CDR3 in DNA: TGTGCCATCAGGGGGCTAGCGGGGACGGTATACGAGCAGTACTTC. Translation: CAIRGLAGTVYEQYF.

The gene calls are TRBV7-9 and TRBJ2-1, with 16 bases aligning to TRBD2. The CDR3 sequence is 17 residues long. The ends lost 6 bases at V and 8 bases at J; junction bases unmatched: 10. Per germline, CDR1 SEHNR and CDR2 FQNEAQ (reference sequence). As DNA, the CDR3 is TGTGCCAGCAGGTCAATGTACGGGACTAGCGGGAGGGATGAGCAGTTCTTC. Translated: CASRSMYGTSGRDEQFF.

This sequence joins TRBV20-1 and TRBJ2-7; the D gene is possibly TRBD2 (5 bases). CDR3 size: 13 residues. Germline V gives CDR1 DFQATT, CDR2 SNEGSKA (reference sequence). Trimming left V 6 bases short and J 6 bases short, with 18 bases between. The CDR3 DNA reads as TGCAGTGCCCCGCCCTCATCGGCGGGCGAGCAGTACTTC. It codes for CSAPPSSAGEQYF.